Listed below are T cell receptor beta chains from one sample, sequenced in a study of cytomegalovirus exposure and HLA in healthy donors. Sequenced by immunoSEQ multiplex PCR; TCRdb stores in-frame clones only, minus some. Found here are around 65,000 clones, 55% to 65% of them singletons; the top ten hold 2.5% to 3.5%. The sample comprised PBMCs. The receptor set was obtained from a man aged 30 to 45 in good health and CMV-seronegative. CDR3s include the opening cysteine and the closing phenylalanine or tryptophan. A D gene is named only where the DNA matches it firmly. Rows may omit the clone size; those that give it use once, few, many or a size class.

.,TRBV4-2,TRBJ1-2,TRBD1,TGTGCCAGCAGCCAACCGGGACAGGGGGCGGAGGGCTACACCTTC,CASSQPGQGAEGYTF
.,TRBV5-4,TRBJ2-1,TRBD2,TGTGCCAGCAGCTCCCCCAATTGGGTAGCGGGGAGTTACAATGAGCAGTTCTTC,CASSSPNWVAGSYNEQFF
few,TRBV29-1,TRBJ1-2,.,TGCAGCGTCGAGGCGGGGATTCACTTTGGCTACACCTTC,CSVEAGIHFGYTF
.,TRBV15,TRBJ2-7,.,TGTGCCACCAGCCGCACAGGGCGTTCCGAGCAGTACTTC,CATSRTGRSEQYF
.,TRBV30,TRBJ1-4,TRBD1,TGTGCCTGGAGTCTACCTGGGACAGTTACTAATGAAAAACTGTTTTTT,CAWSLPGTVTNEKLFF
.,TRBV25-1,TRBJ1-6,.,TGTGCCAGCAGAAGGGGGAGTGACAGCTCACCCCTCCACTTT,CASRRGSDSSPLHF
.,TRBV7-9,TRBJ2-3,TRBD1,TGTGCCAGCAGCGCGACAGGGGGTATGGGACCTCTGACAGATACGCAGTATTTT,CASSATGGMGPLTDTQYF
.,TRBV5-1,TRBJ2-7,.,TGCGCCAGCAGCTTGGAAGCCGGGACACCTTACGAGCAGTACTTC,CASSLEAGTPYEQYF
.,TRBV2,TRBJ1-2,.,TGTGCCAGCAGTGGCGACAGACCCTATGGCTACACCTTC,CASSGDRPYGYTF
once,TRBV29-1,TRBJ1-1,.,TGCAGCGCCCAGGTTGGGTGGGCCACTGAAGCTTTCTTT,CSAQVGWATEAFF
.,TRBV27,TRBJ1-6,TRBD1,TGTGCCAGCAGTACGACAGGGTTTTCACCCCTCCACTTT,CASSTTGFSPLHF
.,TRBV11-2,TRBJ1-1,.,TGTGCCAGCAGCCACTCAGGGGTAGACACTGAAGCTTTCTTT,CASSHSGVDTEAFF
.,TRBV10-1,TRBJ2-7,.,TGCGCCAGCAGTGAGTCTCCAGGCCACCTCTCCTACGAGCAGTACTTC,CASSESPGHLSYEQYF
few,TRBV6-5,TRBJ1-1,.,TGTGCCAGCACCCGCCCCGGGGGGCTTGACACTGAAGCTTTCTTT,CASTRPGGLDTEAFF
.,TRBV5-4,TRBJ2-3,.,TGTGCCAGCAGCTTTGACAACACAGATACGCAGTATTTT,CASSFDNTDTQYF
.,TRBV6-5,TRBJ1-1,.,TGTGCCAGCACCGACACTCACACTGAAGCTTTCTTT,CASTDTHTEAFF
once,TRBV5-1,TRBJ2-7,TRBD1,TGCGCCAGCTTGGGTCGGGTACAGGGGTACGAGCAGTACTTC,CASLGRVQGYEQYF
.,TRBV9,TRBJ1-2,.,TGTGCCAGCAGCACCCGGACAGTACACGGTGGCTACACCTTC,CASSTRTVHGGYTF
.,TRBV14,TRBJ2-5,.,TGTGCCAGCAGCCAATGGCAGAATCAAGAGACCCAGTACTTC,CASSQWQNQETQYF
.,TRBV10-3,TRBJ1-5,TRBD1,TGTGCCATCAGTGAGTCGCCTTGGGACAGCCAGACCGCATATAGCAATCAGCCCCAGCATTTT,CAISESPWDSQTAYSNQPQHF
.,TRBV4-1,TRBJ1-1,.,TGCGCCAGCAGCAACACCCAGGGGAACACTGAAGCTTTCTTT,CASSNTQGNTEAFF
.,TRBV7-8,TRBJ1-5,.,TGTGCCAGCAGCCCGGCGGACAGCTATTATAGCAATCAGCCCCAGCATTTT,CASSPADSYYSNQPQHF
.,TRBV4-2,TRBJ2-5,TRBD2,TGTGCCAGCAGCCAAGAATTAGCGGGGGACTTCCAGGAGACCCAGTACTTC,CASSQELAGDFQETQYF
few,TRBV29-1,TRBJ1-1,TRBD1,TGCAGCACAGACAGGGAGAACACTGAAGCTTTCTTT,CSTDRENTEAFF
.,TRBV6-1,TRBJ1-2,TRBD1,TGTGCCAGCAGACAGGGGGACTATGGCTACACCTTC,CASRQGDYGYTF
.,TRBV11-1,TRBJ1-2,TRBD1,TGTGCCAGCAGCCAATCCACAGGGGTCGATGGCTACACCTTC,CASSQSTGVDGYTF
.,TRBV7-7,TRBJ2-5,.,TGTGCCAGCAGCGGGCCCTCAGGGACCCAGTACTTC,CASSGPSGTQYF
.,TRBV5-1,TRBJ2-7,.,TGCGCCAGCAGCTTGGTAGGCGGTTCCGAGCAGTACTTC,CASSLVGGSEQYF
.,TRBV19,TRBJ1-1,.,TGTGCCAGTAGTATAGGGAGAAAGGACACTGAAGCTTTCTTT,CASSIGRKDTEAFF
once,TRBV2,TRBJ2-1,TRBD2,TGTGCCAGACGGGGGGGAGCCTACAATGAGCAGTTCTTC,CARRGGAYNEQFF